A selection of T cell receptor beta chains follows, all from one sample in a study of T cells in Graves' hyperthyroidism and ophthalmopathy. MiXCR, run by TCRdb on the multiplex PCR reads, gives a single entry per CDR3 protein. The table has hundreds of thousands of distinct CDR3 sequences, roughly 14% seen once. The sequenced sample consisted of blood. The source is a young man with Graves' ophthalmopathy. CDR3s include the opening cysteine and the closing phenylalanine or tryptophan. The D gene is left open where the match is weak. Only part of the rows carry a size: once, few, many, or a class if the clone is expanded.

CDR3nt,CDR3aa,abundance,v_gene,j_gene,d_gene
TGTGCCAGCGTCTTCTCTGGGGCCAACGTCCTGACTTTC,CASVFSGANVLTF,NA,TRBV6-1,TRBJ2-6,NA
TGTGCCAGCAGCTTAGACATAGGGGTGGGAAACACCATATATTTT,CASSLDIGVGNTIYF,many,TRBV7-2,TRBJ1-3,NA
TGTGCCAGTAGTATCGACAGGAAAAACTATGGCTACACCTTC,CASSIDRKNYGYTF,few,TRBV19,TRBJ1-2,NA
TGTGCCACCTTAACCTACGAGCAGTACTTC,CATLTYEQYF,many,TRBV6-1,TRBJ2-7,NA
TGTGCCACCAATCTCTTCAGGGGTGAACAGCCCCAGCATTTT,CATNLFRGEQPQHF,NA,TRBV24-1,TRBJ1-5,NA
TGTGCCTGGAGCCGCAGGGGCGATGAGCAGTTCTTC,CAWSRRGDEQFF,NA,TRBV30,TRBJ2-1,NA
TGTGCCGCGCAGGGGGCGAGTGGAAACACCATATATTTT,CAAQGASGNTIYF,few,TRBV6-1,TRBJ1-3,TRBD1
TGCGCCAGCAGCTCCTGGGGTCGGACAGGAGCAGACACCATATATTTT,CASSSWGRTGADTIYF,once,TRBV5-1,TRBJ1-3,TRBD1
TGTGCCAGCAGCTTAAGTGGACTAGCCCCCAATGAGCAGTTCTTC,CASSLSGLAPNEQFF,many,TRBV11-1,TRBJ2-1,TRBD2
TGTGCCAGCAGTGAAAACCCCAATAATGAAAAACTGTTTTTT,CASSENPNNEKLFF,few,TRBV25-1,TRBJ1-4,NA
TGTGCCAGCAGTACCCTAGCGGGGGCTCCTAATACGCAGTATTTT,CASSTLAGAPNTQYF,many,TRBV2,TRBJ2-3,TRBD2
TGTGCCAGCAGCTGGACTAGCGGGAACAATGAGCAGTTCTTC,CASSWTSGNNEQFF,NA,TRBV7-2,TRBJ2-1,TRBD2
TGTGCCAGCAGGATCGTGGGGGGGGCCAACGTCCTGACTTTC,CASRIVGGANVLTF,NA,TRBV5-6,TRBJ2-6,NA
TGTGCCAGCAGCTTGGGACCCCCGGGCAATCAGCCCCAGCATTTT,CASSLGPPGNQPQHF,few,TRBV7-8,TRBJ1-5,NA
TGTGCCTGGAGCGCGGGGTTTAGCAATCAGCCCCAGCATTTT,CAWSAGFSNQPQHF,many,TRBV30,TRBJ1-5,NA
TGTGCCAGCAGTTATTACGCAGCTCGAAATTCACCCCTCCACTTT,CASSYYAARNSPLHF,NA,TRBV12-3/TRBV12-4,TRBJ1-6,NA
TGCGCCAGCAGACCGACAGGGGAGATCTCTGGAAACACCATATATTTT,CASRPTGEISGNTIYF,few,TRBV5-1,TRBJ1-3,TRBD1
TGTGCCAGCACCCGCCTGGCAGGACTAGCGTCAGATACGCAGTATTTT,CASTRLAGLASDTQYF,many,TRBV7-8,TRBJ2-3,TRBD2
TGTGCCAGCAGCCATGTGGGGGGGCCTTGGAACTATTGGCCCCAGCATTTT,CASSHVGGPWNYWPQHF,many,TRBV3-1,TRBJ1-5,NA
TGTGCCAGCAGCGTAGGGAGAAGAACGAACACCGGGGAGCTGTTTTTT,CASSVGRRTNTGELFF,many,TRBV9,TRBJ2-2,NA
TGCAGTGCTGTTTTGGGTTTTGGGGATGGCTACACCTTC,CSAVLGFGDGYTF,many,TRBV20-1,TRBJ1-2,NA
TGCAGCGCTAATTCAGGGGGCTCGGGCACTGAAGCTTTCTTT,CSANSGGSGTEAFF,few,TRBV29-1,TRBJ1-1,TRBD1
TGTGCCAGCAGCCCCCAGGGATTGGGGACAGATACGCAGTATTTT,CASSPQGLGTDTQYF,many,TRBV13,TRBJ2-3,NA